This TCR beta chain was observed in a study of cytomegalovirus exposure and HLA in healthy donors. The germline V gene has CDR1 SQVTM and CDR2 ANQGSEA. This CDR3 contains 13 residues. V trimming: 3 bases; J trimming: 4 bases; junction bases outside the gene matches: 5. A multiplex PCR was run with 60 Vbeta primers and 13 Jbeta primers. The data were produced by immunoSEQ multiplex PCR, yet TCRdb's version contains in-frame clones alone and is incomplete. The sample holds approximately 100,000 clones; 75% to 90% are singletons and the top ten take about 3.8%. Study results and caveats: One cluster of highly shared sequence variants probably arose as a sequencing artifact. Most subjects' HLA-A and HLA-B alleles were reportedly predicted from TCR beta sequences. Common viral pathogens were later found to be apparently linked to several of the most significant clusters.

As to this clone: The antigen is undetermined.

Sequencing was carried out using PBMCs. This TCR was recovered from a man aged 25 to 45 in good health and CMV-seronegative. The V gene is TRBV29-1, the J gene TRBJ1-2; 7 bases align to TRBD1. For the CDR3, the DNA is TGCAGCGTTGAGGCAACAGGGGTCTATGGCTACACCTTC. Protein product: CSVEATGVYGYTF.